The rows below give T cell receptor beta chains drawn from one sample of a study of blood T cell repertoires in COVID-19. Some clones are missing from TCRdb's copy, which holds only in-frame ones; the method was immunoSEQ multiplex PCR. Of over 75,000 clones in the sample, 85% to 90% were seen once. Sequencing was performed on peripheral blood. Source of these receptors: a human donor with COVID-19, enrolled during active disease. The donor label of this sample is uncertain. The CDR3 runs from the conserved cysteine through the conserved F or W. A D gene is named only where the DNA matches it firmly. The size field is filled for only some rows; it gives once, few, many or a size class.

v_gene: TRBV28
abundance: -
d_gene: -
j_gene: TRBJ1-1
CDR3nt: TGTGCCAGCAGGATGGCAGGGCTGAACACTGAAGCTTTCTTT
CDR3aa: CASRMAGLNTEAFF

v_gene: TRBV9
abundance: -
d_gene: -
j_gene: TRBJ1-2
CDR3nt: TGTGCCAGCAGCGTAGAGGGTCCGCGGAGGGTCCGGGGTGGCTACACCTTC
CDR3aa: CASSVEGPRRVRGGYTF

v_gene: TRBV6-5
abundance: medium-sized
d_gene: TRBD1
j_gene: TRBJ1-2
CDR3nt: TGTGCCAGCAGCGCAGACAGGGCCATGCGCCCCACCTTC
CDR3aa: CASSADRAMRPTF

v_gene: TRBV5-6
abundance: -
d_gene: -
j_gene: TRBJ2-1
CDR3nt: TGTGCCAGCAGCTTGTCGGGGGGCGGTGTCAATGAGCAGTTCTTC
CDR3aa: CASSLSGGGVNEQFF

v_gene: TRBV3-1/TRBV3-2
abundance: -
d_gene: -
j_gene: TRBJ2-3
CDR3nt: TGTGCCAGCAGCCAAGGGGGCGGGACCACAGATACGCAGTATTTT
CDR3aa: CASSQGGGTTDTQYF

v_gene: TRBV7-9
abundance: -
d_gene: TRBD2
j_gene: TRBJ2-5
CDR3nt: TGTGCCAGCAGCTTAAGACTAGCGGGAAGGGAGACCCAGTACTTC
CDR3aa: CASSLRLAGRETQYF

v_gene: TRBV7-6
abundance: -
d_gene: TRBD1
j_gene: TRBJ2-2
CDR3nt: TGTGCCAGCAGCCTACTCGGACAGGGGGTATCCGGGGAGCTGTTTTTT
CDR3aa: CASSLLGQGVSGELFF

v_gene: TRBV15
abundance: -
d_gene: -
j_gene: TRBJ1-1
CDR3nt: TGTGCCACCAGCAGTCTCCGAAGGGGCCGGACTGAAGCTTTCTTT
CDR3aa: CATSSLRRGRTEAFF

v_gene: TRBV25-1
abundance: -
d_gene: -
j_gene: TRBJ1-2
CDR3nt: TGTGCCAGCAGCGATCTTAGGGGGGGGAACTATGGCTACACCTTC
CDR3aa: CASSDLRGGNYGYTF

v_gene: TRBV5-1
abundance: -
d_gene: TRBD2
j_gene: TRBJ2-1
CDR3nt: TGCGCCAGCAGCTTGGTGGCGGGGGGTGGAAACAATGAGCAGTTCTTC
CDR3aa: CASSLVAGGGNNEQFF

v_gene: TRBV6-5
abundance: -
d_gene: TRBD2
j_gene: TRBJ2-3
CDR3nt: TGTGCCAGCAGGAAGCGGGAAAACACAGATACGCAGTATTTT
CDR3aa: CASRKRENTDTQYF

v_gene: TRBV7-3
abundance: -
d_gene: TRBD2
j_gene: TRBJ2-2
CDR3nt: TGTGCCAGCAGCTTAGCGGGAGGGGACACCGGGGAGCTGTTTTTT
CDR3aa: CASSLAGGDTGELFF

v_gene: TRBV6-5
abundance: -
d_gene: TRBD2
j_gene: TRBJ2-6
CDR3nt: TGTGCCAGCAGTTATAATGGGGGGGCTGGGGCCAACGTCCTGACTTTC
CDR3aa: CASSYNGGAGANVLTF

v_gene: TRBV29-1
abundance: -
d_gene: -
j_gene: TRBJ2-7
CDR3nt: TGCAGCGTTGATCTCGCAGTTTCTTCCGAGCAGTACTTC
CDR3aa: CSVDLAVSSEQYF

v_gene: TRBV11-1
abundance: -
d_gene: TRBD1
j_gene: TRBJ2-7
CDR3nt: TGTGCCAGCAAGTTGGACAGGACCTCCTACGAGCAGTACTTC
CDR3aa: CASKLDRTSYEQYF

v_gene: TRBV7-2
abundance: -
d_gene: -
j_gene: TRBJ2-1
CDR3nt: TGTGCCAGCGGAACAGGTAGCTCCTACAATGAGCAGTTCTTC
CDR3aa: CASGTGSSYNEQFF

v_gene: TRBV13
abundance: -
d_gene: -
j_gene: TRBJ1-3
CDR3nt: TGTGCCAGCGCTCTAGGGGGGGCTCTGGGAAACACCATATATTTT
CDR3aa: CASALGGALGNTIYF

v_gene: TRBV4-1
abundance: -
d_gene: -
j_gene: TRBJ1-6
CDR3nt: TGCGCCAGCAGCTCCCAGACAGGAGGCATCTCCTATAATTCACCCCTCCACTTT
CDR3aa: CASSSQTGGISYNSPLHF

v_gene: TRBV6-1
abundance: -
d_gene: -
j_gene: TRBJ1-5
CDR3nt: TGTGCCAGCAGTGATTGGGGCGGAAGACAGCCCCAGCATTTT
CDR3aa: CASSDWGGRQPQHF

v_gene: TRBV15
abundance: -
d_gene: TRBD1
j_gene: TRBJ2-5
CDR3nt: TGTGCCACCAGCATGGGACAGGGACTCCGGGAGACCCAGTACTTC
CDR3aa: CATSMGQGLRETQYF

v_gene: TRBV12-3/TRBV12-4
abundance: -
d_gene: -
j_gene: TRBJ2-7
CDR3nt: TGTGCCAGCAAGAGGCGTAACTCCTACGAGCAGTACTTC
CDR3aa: CASKRRNSYEQYF

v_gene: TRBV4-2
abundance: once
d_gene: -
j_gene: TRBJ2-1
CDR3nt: TGTGCCAGCAGCCTAGAAGACAGATACAATGAGCAGTTCTTC
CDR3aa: CASSLEDRYNEQFF

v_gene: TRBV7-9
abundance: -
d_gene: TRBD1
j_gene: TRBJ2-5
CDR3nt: TGTGCCAGCAGACACAGGGGAGATTTGGGGGAGACCCAGTACTTC
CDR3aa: CASRHRGDLGETQYF

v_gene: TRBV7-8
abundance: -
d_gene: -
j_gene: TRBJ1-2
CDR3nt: TGTGCCAGCAGCGCGACAGGCTCGAACTATGGCTACACCTTC
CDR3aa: CASSATGSNYGYTF

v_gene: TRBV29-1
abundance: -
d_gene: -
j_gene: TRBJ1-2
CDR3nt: TGCAGCGTTGTCGACCACTCGAGGGGAGGATTATATGGCTACACCTTC
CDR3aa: CSVVDHSRGGLYGYTF

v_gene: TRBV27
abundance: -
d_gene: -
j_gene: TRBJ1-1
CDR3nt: TGTGCCAGCAGGGACAGATGGGAAACTGAAGCTTTCTTT
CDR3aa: CASRDRWETEAFF

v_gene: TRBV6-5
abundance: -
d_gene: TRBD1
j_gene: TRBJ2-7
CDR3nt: TGTGCCAGCAGTCCCGGGACAGGGTTAGAGCAGTACTTC
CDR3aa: CASSPGTGLEQYF

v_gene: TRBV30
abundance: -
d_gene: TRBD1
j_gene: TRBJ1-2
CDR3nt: TGTGCCTGGAGTGCGGGGACAGGGCTTAACTATGGCTACACCTTC
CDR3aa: CAWSAGTGLNYGYTF

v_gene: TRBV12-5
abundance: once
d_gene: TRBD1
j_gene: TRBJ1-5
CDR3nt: TGTGCTAGTGGTTTCCCCGGGACAGGGGGTTTTTATAGCAATCAGCCCCAGCATTTT
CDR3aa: CASGFPGTGGFYSNQPQHF

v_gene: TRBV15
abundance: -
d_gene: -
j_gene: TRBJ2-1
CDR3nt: TGTGCCACCAGGGACAGACCCTTGGATGAGCAGTTCTTC
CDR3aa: CATRDRPLDEQFF

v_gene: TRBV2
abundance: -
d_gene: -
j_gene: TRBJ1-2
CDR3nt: TGTGCCAGCAGCGGGGGAGGTTTCTATGGCTACACCTTC
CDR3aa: CASSGGGFYGYTF

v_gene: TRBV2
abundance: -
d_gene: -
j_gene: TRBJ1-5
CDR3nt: TGTGCCAGCTCCGGGACACGTGGGATTCAGCCCCAGCATTTT
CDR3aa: CASSGTRGIQPQHF

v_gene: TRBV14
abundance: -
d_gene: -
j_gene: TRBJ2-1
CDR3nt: TGTGCCAGCAGCCGATTTGTAGGACCCCCTAGGGGCAGTGAGCAGTTCTTC
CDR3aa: CASSRFVGPPRGSEQFF

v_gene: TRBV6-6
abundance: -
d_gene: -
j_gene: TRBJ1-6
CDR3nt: TGTGCCAGCAGTTTATCGGGCAGCGGACGGGATTCACCCCTCCACTTT
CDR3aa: CASSLSGSGRDSPLHF

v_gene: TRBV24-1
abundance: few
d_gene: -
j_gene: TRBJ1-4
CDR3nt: TGTGCCACCAGTGATACGGATGAAAAACTGTTTTTT
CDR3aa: CATSDTDEKLFF

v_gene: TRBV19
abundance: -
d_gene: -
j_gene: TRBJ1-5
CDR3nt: TGTGCCAGTAGTTTGGCACAGCTCAATCAGCCCCAGCATTTT
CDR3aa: CASSLAQLNQPQHF

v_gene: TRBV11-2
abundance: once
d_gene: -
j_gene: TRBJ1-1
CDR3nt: TGTGCCAGCAGCTTAGGCAGGGTCAACGAAGCTTTCTTT
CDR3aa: CASSLGRVNEAFF

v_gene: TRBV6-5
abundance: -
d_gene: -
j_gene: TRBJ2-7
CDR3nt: TGTGCCAGCGCCGTAACCGGGATCTCCTACGAGCAGTACTTC
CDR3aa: CASAVTGISYEQYF

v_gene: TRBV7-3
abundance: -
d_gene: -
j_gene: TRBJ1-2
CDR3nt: TGTGCCAGCAGCCGACAGCCCGGCGGTGGCTACACCTTC
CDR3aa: CASSRQPGGGYTF

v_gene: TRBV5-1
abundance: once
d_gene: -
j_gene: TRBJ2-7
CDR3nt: TGCGCCAGCAGCTTGGGGGCCCACTACGAGCAGTACTTC
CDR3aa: CASSLGAHYEQYF

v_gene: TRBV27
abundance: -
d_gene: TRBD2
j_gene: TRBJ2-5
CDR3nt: TGTGCCAGCAGTTCCCGGGGGGAAGAGACCCAGTACTTC
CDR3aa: CASSSRGEETQYF

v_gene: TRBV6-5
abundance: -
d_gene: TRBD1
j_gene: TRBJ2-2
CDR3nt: TGTGCCAGCAGTTTGGGACAGGGGACCGGGGAGCTGTTTTTT
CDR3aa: CASSLGQGTGELFF

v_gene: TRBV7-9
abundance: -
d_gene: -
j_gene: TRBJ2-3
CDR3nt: TGTGCCAGCAGCTCACTAACTAGGACAGATACGCAGTATTTT
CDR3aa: CASSSLTRTDTQYF

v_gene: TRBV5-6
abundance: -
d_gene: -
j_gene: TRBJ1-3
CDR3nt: TGTGCCAGCAGCTTATTAGCTGGGGCGGCTGGAAACACCATATATTTT
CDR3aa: CASSLLAGAAGNTIYF

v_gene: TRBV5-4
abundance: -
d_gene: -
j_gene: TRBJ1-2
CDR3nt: TGTGCCAGCAGTGCACCGACAATGAACTATGGCTACACCTTC
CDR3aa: CASSAPTMNYGYTF

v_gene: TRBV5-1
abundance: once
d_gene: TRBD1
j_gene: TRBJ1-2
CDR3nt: TGCGCCAGCAGCTTGGCCTCAGGGGGGACCTCTAACTATGGCTACACCTTC
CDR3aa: CASSLASGGTSNYGYTF

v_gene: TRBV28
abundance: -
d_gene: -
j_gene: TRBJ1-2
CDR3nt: TGTGCCAGCAGTTTAGCAGGACAGATCTATGGCTACACCTTC
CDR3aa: CASSLAGQIYGYTF

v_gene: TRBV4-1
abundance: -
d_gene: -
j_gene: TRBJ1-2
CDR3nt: TGCGCCAGCAGCCTATACACAGGATACTATGGCTACACCTTC
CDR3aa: CASSLYTGYYGYTF

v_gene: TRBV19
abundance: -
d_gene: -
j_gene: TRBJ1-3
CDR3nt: TGTGCCAGTAGCCCGGGGAGATCTGGAAACACCATATATTTT
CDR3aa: CASSPGRSGNTIYF

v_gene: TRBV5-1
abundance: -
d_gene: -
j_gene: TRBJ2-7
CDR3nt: TGCGCCAGCAGCTTGGAGGTGGCAGGGGAGTCCAACGAGCAGTACTTC
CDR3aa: CASSLEVAGESNEQYF

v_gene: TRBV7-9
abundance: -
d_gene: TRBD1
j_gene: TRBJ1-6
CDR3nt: TGTGCCAGCAGCCAAGGGACAGGAGGTAATTCACCCCTCCACTTT
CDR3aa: CASSQGTGGNSPLHF

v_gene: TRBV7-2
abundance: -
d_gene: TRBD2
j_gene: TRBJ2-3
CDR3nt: TGTGCCAGCAGCTTAGCTAGCGGGAGCACAGATACGCAGTATTTT
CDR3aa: CASSLASGSTDTQYF

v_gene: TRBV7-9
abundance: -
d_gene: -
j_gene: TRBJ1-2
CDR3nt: TGTGCCAGCAGCCCGGAGACAGGACATATTCGCTTC
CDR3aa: CASSPETGHIRF

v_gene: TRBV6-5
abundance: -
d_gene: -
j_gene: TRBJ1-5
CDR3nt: TGTGCCAGCAGTTATAGCGGGGATAGCAATCAGCCCCAGCATTTT
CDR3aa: CASSYSGDSNQPQHF

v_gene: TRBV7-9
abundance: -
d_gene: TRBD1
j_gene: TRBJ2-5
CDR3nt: TGTGCCAGCAGCTTTGCACAGGGGAGAATAGAGACCCAGTACTTC
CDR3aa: CASSFAQGRIETQYF